A selection of T cell receptor beta chains follows, all from one sample in a study of blood T cell repertoires in COVID-19. The protocol was immunoSEQ multiplex PCR, while the TCRdb copy is restricted to in-frame clones and leaves out a portion. This sample has just under 90,000 clones, with around nine tenths found just once. The sample taken for sequencing was peripheral blood. The source is a woman over 75 with acute or convalescent COVID-19. Each CDR3 is given with its conserved first and last residue. D genes are given only for firm matches. Size is omitted from some rows. Given values are once, few, many or a class for expanded clones.

V: TRBV6-5
size: -
D: TRBD1
J: TRBJ1-5
CDR3: CASSYEQGANQPQHF
DNA: TGTGCCAGCAGTTACGAGCAGGGGGCAAATCAGCCCCAGCATTTT

V: TRBV2
size: -
D: TRBD1
J: TRBJ2-1
CDR3: CASSSQGGNEQFF
DNA: TGTGCCAGCAGTTCACAGGGGGGCAATGAGCAGTTCTTC

V: TRBV29-1
size: -
D: -
J: TRBJ1-6
CDR3: CSPCGGAYNSPLHF
DNA: TGCAGCCCCTGCGGGGGGGCCTACAATTCACCCCTCCACTTT

V: TRBV2
size: -
D: TRBD1
J: TRBJ1-4
CDR3: CASSRRGQGTGGPNEKLFF
DNA: TGTGCCAGCAGTAGAAGAGGGCAGGGGACAGGGGGTCCTAATGAAAAACTGTTTTTT

V: TRBV7-9
size: few
D: -
J: TRBJ1-1
CDR3: CASSTHGGAEAFF
DNA: TGTGCCAGCAGCACACACGGGGGGGCTGAAGCTTTCTTT

V: TRBV4-2
size: -
D: TRBD2
J: TRBJ2-7
CDR3: CASSFSGINYEQYF
DNA: TGTGCCAGCAGTTTCAGCGGGATCAACTACGAGCAGTACTTC

V: TRBV13
size: -
D: -
J: TRBJ1-5
CDR3: CASSKRLDQPQHF
DNA: TGTGCCAGCAGCAAACGACTGGATCAGCCCCAGCATTTT

V: TRBV5-1
size: few
D: TRBD1
J: TRBJ1-6
CDR3: CASRTGDIDSPLHF
DNA: TGCGCCAGCAGGACAGGGGACATAGATTCACCCCTCCACTTT

V: TRBV15
size: once
D: -
J: TRBJ1-3
CDR3: CATSPESGNTIYF
DNA: TGTGCCACCAGCCCTGAGTCTGGAAACACCATATATTTT

V: TRBV30
size: few
D: TRBD1
J: TRBJ1-3
CDR3: CAWKGQLLNTIYF
DNA: TGTGCCTGGAAGGGACAGCTCCTAAACACCATATATTTT

V: TRBV5-4
size: -
D: -
J: TRBJ1-1
CDR3: CASSLRGEGQAFF
DNA: TGTGCCAGCAGCTTAAGGGGGGAGGGGCAAGCTTTCTTT

V: TRBV9
size: -
D: TRBD1
J: TRBJ2-2
CDR3: CASSVQGDTGELFF
DNA: TGTGCCAGCAGCGTACAGGGGGACACCGGGGAGCTGTTTTTT

V: TRBV6-6
size: -
D: -
J: TRBJ1-5
CDR3: CASSSPGNQPQHF
DNA: TGTGCCAGCAGCTCCCCGGGCAATCAGCCCCAGCATTTT

V: TRBV2
size: few
D: -
J: TRBJ1-1
CDR3: CASSESTMGTEAFF
DNA: TGTGCCAGCAGTGAGTCGACAATGGGCACTGAAGCTTTCTTT

V: TRBV2
size: -
D: -
J: TRBJ2-5
CDR3: CASSERGLPETQYF
DNA: TGTGCCAGCAGTGAACGGGGATTACCCGAGACCCAGTACTTC

V: TRBV18
size: -
D: -
J: TRBJ1-2
CDR3: CASSPIGTSTNYGYTF
DNA: TGTGCCAGCTCACCCATCGGGACATCAACTAACTATGGCTACACCTTC

V: TRBV30
size: -
D: -
J: TRBJ1-4
CDR3: CAWSSGGLNEKLFF
DNA: TGTGCCTGGAGTTCAGGAGGGCTCAATGAAAAACTGTTTTTT

V: TRBV28
size: -
D: TRBD2
J: TRBJ2-1
CDR3: CASRPGLAVPSYNEQFF
DNA: TGTGCCAGCAGACCCGGACTAGCTGTTCCCTCCTACAATGAGCAGTTCTTC

V: TRBV2
size: -
D: -
J: TRBJ2-5
CDR3: CASSEARAGLKTQYF
DNA: TGTGCCAGCAGTGAAGCCCGGGCAGGGTTGAAGACCCAGTACTTC

V: TRBV7-3
size: -
D: -
J: TRBJ2-3
CDR3: CASSLQATSDTDTQYF
DNA: TGTGCCAGCAGCTTACAGGCGACATCCGACACAGATACGCAGTATTTT

V: TRBV9
size: once
D: TRBD2
J: TRBJ2-1
CDR3: CASSVATRVPGLALQGSYNEQFF
DNA: TGTGCCAGCAGCGTAGCTACGAGGGTCCCGGGACTAGCGCTCCAGGGCTCCTACAATGAGCAGTTCTTC

V: TRBV28
size: few
D: -
J: TRBJ1-5
CDR3: CASSLTGISNQPQHF
DNA: TGTGCCAGCAGTCTAACAGGGATTAGCAATCAGCCCCAGCATTTT

V: TRBV7-9
size: -
D: -
J: TRBJ2-1
CDR3: CASSFAANEQFF
DNA: TGTGCCAGCAGCTTCGCTGCGAATGAGCAGTTCTTC

V: TRBV9
size: -
D: TRBD2
J: TRBJ2-1
CDR3: CASSQGRVAGALGNEQFF
DNA: TGTGCCAGCTCACAGGGGAGGGTAGCGGGAGCCTTGGGTAATGAGCAGTTCTTC

V: TRBV6-6
size: -
D: -
J: TRBJ2-5
CDR3: CASSPRYQETQYF
DNA: TGTGCCAGCAGTCCTAGGTACCAAGAGACCCAGTACTTC

V: TRBV9
size: once
D: TRBD2
J: TRBJ2-5
CDR3: CASSPPGLAGEETQYF
DNA: TGTGCCAGCAGCCCCCCCGGACTAGCGGGGGAAGAGACCCAGTACTTC